These 6 T cell receptor beta chains were all obtained from the same sample, sequenced in a study of cytomegalovirus exposure and HLA in healthy donors. The assay was immunoSEQ multiplex PCR, and TCRdb's table has in-frame clones only and misses some. The profile covers roughly 75,000 clones, with just under 85% appearing a single time and 2.5% to 3% taken by the ten largest. The sequencing sample was made of PBMCs. The receptors were sampled from a man younger than 45 in good health and CMV-seronegative.

This chain joins TRBV4-1 and TRBJ2-6; D gene ambiguous. This CDR3 has 17 residues. Germline lookup yields CDR1 MGHRA and CDR2 YSYEKL. V was cut by 1 base and J by 0 bases, with 10 bases left in between. CDR3 sequence reads: CASSQGRSLSGANVLTF. CDR3 bases: TGCGCCAGCAGCCAAGGTCGTTCCCTCTCTGGGGCCAACGTCCTGACTTTC.

The rearrangement uses TRBV18 and TRBJ2-3; 9 nucleotides align to TRBD2. The CDR3 loop spans 17 amino acids. The germline V gene encodes CDR1 KGHSH and CDR2 LQKENI. Trimming at V came to 1 base and at J to 7 bases, leaving 12 bases not matched to a gene. The CDR3 sequence: CASSPLAGDTLRHTQYF. The CDR3 DNA sequence: TGTGCCAGCTCACCACTAGCGGGAGACACCCTCCGGCATACGCAGTATTTT.

The chain employs TRBV19 and TRBJ2-1; D might be TRBD1 (5 bases). Trimming pared 3 bases from V and 0 bases from J, leaving 18 bases between. Germline loops: CDR1 LNHDA, CDR2 SQIVND (reference sequence). The CDR3 has 18 amino acids. For the CDR3, the DNA is TGTGCCAGTAGTATCTTGGGGCTACGGCGGAGCTCCTACAATGAGCAGTTCTTC. It translates to CASSILGLRRSSYNEQFF.

The chain carries TRBV5-6 and TRBJ2-7; 10 nucleotides align to TRBD1. CDR1 is SGHDT and CDR2 is YYEEEE in the germline V gene. J was trimmed by 0 bases and V by 4 bases; bases with no gene match: 10. CDR3 size: 17 residues. CDR3 coding DNA: TGTGCCAGCAGCCGCGACAGGGGGCGGTCCAGCTCCTACGAGCAGTACTTC. Residues: CASSRDRGRSSSYEQYF.

The V and J genes are TRBV7-9 and TRBJ1-3, with TRBD1 matching over 7 bases. This CDR3 is 16 amino acids long. Per germline, CDR1 SEHNR and CDR2 FQNEAQ (reference sequence). V lost 4 bases and J lost 3; bases outside the gene matches: 9. Here the CDR3 reads CASSSHRTGYGNTIYF. For the CDR3, the DNA is TGTGCCAGCAGCTCACACCGGACAGGCTATGGAAACACCATATATTTT.

V is TRBV29-1 and J is TRBJ2-3; TRBD1 agrees at 10 bases. This CDR3 is built from 14 residues. Germline V gives CDR1 SQVTM, CDR2 ANQGSEA. J was trimmed by 2 bases and V by 8 bases; bases with no gene match: 7. DNA for the CDR3: TGCAGCCTGGCCGGGACAGGGGCCACAGATACGCAGTATTTT. Translated, it gives CSLAGTGATDTQYF.